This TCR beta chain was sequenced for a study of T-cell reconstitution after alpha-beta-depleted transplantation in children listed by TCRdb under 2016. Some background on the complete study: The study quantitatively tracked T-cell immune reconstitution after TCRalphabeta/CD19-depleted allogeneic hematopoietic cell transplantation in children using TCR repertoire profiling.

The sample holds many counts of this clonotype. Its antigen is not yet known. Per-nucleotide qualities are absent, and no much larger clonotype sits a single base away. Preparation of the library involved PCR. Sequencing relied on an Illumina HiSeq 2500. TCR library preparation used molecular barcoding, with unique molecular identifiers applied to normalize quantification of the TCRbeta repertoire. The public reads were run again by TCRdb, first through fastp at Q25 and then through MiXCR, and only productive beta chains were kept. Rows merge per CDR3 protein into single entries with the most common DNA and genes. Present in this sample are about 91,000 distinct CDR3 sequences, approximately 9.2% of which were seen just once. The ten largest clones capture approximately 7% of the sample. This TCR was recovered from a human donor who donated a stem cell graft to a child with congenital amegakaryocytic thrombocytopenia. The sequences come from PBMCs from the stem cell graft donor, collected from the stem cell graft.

The bases are TGTGCCAGCAGTCCAAGAGACGGCTACGAGCAGTACTTC. The translation is CASSPRDGYEQYF. The receptor chain draws on TRBV27 and TRBJ2-7, with the D gene uncertain. Taken from cysteine to phenylalanine, the CDR3 has 13 residues. The only DNA kept is the CDR3, 39 bases in frame from the first base. V loses 5 bases, J loses 3 bases, and the germline ends lie 11 bases apart. Via the germline V gene (reference sequence), CDR1 is MNHEY and CDR2 SMNVEV.